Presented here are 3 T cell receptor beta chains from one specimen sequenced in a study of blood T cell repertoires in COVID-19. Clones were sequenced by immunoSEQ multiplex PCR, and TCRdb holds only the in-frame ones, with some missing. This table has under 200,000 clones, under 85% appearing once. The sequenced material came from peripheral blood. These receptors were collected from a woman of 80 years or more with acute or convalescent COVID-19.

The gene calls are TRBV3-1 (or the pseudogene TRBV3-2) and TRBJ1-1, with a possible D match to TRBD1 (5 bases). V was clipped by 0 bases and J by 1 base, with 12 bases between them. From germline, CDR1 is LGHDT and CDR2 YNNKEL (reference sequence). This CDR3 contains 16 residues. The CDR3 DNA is TGTGCCAGCAGCCAAGATTGGGTGACAGAGAACACTGAAGCTTTCTTT. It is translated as CASSQDWVTENTEAFF.

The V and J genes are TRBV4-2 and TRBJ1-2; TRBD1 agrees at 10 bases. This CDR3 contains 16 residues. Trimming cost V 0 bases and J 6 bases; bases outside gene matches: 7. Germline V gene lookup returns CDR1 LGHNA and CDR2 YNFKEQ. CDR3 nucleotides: TGTGCCAGCAGCCAAGATAGCTACGGGACAGGGGATGGCTACACCTTC. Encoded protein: CASSQDSYGTGDGYTF.

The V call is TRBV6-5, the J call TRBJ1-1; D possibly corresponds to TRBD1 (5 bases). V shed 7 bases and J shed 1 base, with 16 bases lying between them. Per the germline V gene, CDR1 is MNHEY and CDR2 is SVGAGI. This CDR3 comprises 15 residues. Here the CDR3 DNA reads TGTGCCAGCAAAGCTACACAGGCCAGGAACACTGAAGCTTTCTTT. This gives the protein CASKATQARNTEAFF.